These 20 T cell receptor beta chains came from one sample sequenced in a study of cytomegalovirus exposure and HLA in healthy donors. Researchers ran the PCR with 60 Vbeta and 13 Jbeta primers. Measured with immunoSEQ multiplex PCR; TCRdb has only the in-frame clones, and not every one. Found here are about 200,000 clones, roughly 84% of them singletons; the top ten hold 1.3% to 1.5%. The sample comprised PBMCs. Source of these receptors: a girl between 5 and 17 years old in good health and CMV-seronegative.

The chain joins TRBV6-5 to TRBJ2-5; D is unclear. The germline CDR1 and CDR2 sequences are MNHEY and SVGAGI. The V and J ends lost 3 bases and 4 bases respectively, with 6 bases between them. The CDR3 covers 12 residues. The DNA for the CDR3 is TGTGCCAGCAGTTATTCCCGAGAGACCCAGTACTTC. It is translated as CASSYSRETQYF.

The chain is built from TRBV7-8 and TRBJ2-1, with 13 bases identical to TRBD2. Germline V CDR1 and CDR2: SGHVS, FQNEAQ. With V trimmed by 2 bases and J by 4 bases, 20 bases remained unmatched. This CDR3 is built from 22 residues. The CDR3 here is CASSLLLAGGRPRVRAYNEQFF. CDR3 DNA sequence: TGTGCCAGCAGCTTATTACTAGCGGGGGGGCGTCCCCGGGTTCGGGCTTACAATGAGCAGTTCTTC.

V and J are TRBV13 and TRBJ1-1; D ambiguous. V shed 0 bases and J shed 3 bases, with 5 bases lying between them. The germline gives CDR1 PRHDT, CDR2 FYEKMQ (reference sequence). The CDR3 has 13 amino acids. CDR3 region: CASSLGRDTEAFF. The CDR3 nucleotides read TGTGCCAGCAGCTTAGGCCGGGACACTGAAGCTTTCTTT. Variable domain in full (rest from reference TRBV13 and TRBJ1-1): AAGVIQSPRHLIKEKRETATLKCYPIPRHDTVYWYQQGPGQDPQFLISFYEKMQSDKGSIPDRFSAQQFSDYHSELNMSSLELGDSALYFCASSLGRDTEAFFGQGTRLTVV.

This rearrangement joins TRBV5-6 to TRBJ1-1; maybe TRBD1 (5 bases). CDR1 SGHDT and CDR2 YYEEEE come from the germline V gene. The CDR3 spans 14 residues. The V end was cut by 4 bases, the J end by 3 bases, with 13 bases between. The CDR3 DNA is TGTGCCAGCAGCCGTACCAGGGCGGACACTGAAGCTTTCTTT. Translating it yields CASSRTRADTEAFF.

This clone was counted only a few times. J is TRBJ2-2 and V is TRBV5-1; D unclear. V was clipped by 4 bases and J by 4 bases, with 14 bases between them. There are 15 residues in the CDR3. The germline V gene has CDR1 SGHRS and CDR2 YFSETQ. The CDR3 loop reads CASSLGGVPTGELFF. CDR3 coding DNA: TGCGCCAGCAGCCTAGGTGGCGTCCCCACCGGGGAGCTGTTTTTT. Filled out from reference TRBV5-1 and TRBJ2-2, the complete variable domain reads KAGVTQTPRYLIKTRGQQVTLSCSPISGHRSVSWYQQTPGQGLQFLFEYFSETQRNKGNFPGRFSGRQFSNSRSEMNVSTLELGDSALYLCASSLGGVPTGELFFGEGSRLTVL.

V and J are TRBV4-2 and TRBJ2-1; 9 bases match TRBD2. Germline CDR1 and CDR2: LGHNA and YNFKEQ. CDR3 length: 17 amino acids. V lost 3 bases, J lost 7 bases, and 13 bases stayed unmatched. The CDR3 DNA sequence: TGTGCCAGCAGCCAGGAGGGCCTAGCGGGAATAGGGAATGAGCAGTTCTTC. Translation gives CASSQEGLAGIGNEQFF.

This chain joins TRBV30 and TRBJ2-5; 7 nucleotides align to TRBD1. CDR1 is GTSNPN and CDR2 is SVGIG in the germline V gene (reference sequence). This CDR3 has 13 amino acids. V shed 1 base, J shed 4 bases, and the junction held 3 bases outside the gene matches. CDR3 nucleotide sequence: TGTGCCTGGAGTGAAGCAGGGGGAGAGACCCAGTACTTC. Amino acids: CAWSEAGGETQYF.

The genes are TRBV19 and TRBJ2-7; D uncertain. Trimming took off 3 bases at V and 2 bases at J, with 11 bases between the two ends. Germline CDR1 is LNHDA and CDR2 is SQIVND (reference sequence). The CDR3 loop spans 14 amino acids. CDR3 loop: CASSISGGTYEQYF. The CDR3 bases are TGTGCCAGTAGTATCAGTGGCGGTACCTACGAGCAGTACTTC.

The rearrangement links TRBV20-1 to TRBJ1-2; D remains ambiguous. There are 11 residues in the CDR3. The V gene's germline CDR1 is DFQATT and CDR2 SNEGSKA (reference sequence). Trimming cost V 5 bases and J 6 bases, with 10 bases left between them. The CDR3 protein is CSASRGNGYTF. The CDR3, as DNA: TGCAGTGCTTCCCGGGGAAATGGCTACACCTTC.

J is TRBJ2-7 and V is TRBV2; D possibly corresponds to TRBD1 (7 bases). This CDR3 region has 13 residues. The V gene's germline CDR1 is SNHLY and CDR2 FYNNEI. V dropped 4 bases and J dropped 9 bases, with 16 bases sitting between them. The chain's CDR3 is CASSGRGLYGQYF. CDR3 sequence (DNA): TGTGCCAGCAGTGGGAGGGGGCTCTATGGGCAGTACTTC. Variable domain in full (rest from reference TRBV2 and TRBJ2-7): EPEVTQTPSHQVTQMGQEVILRCVPISNHLYFYWYRQILGQKVEFLVSFYNNEISEKSEIFDDQFSVERPDGSNFTLKIRSTKLEDSAMYFCASSGRGLYGQYFGPGTRLTVT.

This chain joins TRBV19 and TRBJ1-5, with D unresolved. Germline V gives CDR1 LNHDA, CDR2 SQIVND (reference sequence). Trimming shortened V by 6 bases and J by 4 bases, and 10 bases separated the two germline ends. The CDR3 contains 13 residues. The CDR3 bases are TGTGCCAGTAGCCGGACTACAAATCAGCCCCAGCATTTT. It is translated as CASSRTTNQPQHF. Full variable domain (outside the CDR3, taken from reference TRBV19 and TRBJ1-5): DGGITQSPKYLFRKEGQNVTLSCEQNLNHDAMYWYRQDPGQGLRLIYYSQIVNDFQKGDIAEGYSVSREKKESFPLTVTSAQKNPTAFYLCASSRTTNQPQHFGDGTRLSIL.

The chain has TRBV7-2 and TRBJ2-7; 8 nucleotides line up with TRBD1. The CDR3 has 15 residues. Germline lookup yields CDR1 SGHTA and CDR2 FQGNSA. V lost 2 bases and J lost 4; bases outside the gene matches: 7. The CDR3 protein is CASSLSAGGGYEQYF. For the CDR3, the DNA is TGTGCCAGCAGCTTATCGGCAGGGGGCGGGTACGAGCAGTACTTC.

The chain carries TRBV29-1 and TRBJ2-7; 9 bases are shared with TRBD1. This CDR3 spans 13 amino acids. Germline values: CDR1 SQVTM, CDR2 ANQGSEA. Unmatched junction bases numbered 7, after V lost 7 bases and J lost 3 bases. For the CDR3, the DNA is TGCAGCGCAAACCGGGGACAGGGCTACGAGCAGTACTTC. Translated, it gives CSANRGQGYEQYF.

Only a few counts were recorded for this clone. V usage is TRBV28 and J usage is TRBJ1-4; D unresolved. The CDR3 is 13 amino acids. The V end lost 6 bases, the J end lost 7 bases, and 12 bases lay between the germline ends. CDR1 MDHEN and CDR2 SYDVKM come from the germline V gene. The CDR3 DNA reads TGTGCCAGCAGGGAGGCAAGTGGTGAAAAACTGTTTTTT. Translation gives CASREASGEKLFF.

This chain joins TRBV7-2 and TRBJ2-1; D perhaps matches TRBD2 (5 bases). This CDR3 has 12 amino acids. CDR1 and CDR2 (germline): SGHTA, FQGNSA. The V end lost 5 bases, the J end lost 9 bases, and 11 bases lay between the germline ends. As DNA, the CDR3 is TGTGCCAGCAGCCCTCAACGGGGTGAGCAGTTCTTC. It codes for CASSPQRGEQFF.

The CDR3 region is CASSPSVLLSGTEAFF. CDR3 bases: TGTGCCAGCAGCCCTAGCGTACTTTTATCGGGGACTGAAGCTTTCTTT. The gene calls are TRBV7-2 and TRBJ1-1; D call uncertain. Trimming cost V 5 bases and J 5 bases, with 21 bases left between them. This CDR3 is 16 amino acids long. Per the germline V gene, CDR1 is SGHTA and CDR2 is FQGNSA.

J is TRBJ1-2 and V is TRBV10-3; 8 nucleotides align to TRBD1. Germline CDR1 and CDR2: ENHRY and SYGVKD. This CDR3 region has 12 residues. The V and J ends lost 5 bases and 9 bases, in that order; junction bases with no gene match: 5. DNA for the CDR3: TGTGCCATCAGTCAGACAGGGGAAAGCTACACCTTC. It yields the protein CAISQTGESYTF.

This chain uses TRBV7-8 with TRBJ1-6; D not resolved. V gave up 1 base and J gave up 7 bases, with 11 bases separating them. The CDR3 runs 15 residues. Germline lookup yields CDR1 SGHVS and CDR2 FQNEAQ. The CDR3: CASSLGYSQNSPLHF. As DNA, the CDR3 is TGTGCCAGCAGCTTAGGGTACAGTCAAAATTCACCCCTCCACTTT.

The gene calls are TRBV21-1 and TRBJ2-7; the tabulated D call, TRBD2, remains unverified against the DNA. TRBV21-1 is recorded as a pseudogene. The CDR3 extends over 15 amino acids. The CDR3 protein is CASSKGGGRNNEQYF. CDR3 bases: TGTGCCAGCAGCAAAGGGGGGGGGCGCAACAACGAGCAGTACTTC.

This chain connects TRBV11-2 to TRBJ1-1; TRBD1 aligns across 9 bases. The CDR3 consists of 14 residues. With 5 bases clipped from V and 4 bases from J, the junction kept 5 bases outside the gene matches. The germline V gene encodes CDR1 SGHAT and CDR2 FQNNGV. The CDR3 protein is CASSPRDRATEAFF. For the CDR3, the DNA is TGTGCCAGCAGCCCCAGGGACAGGGCCACTGAAGCTTTCTTT. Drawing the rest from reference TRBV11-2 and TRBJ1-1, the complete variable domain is EAGVAQSPRYKIIEKRQSVAFWCNPISGHATLYWYQQILGQGPKLLIQFQNNGVVDDSQLPKDRFSAERLKGVDSTLKIQPAKLEDSAVYLCASSPRDRATEAFFGQGTRLTVV.